This T cell receptor (beta chain) was captured in a study of T cell responses to AZD1222 COVID-19 vaccine. Study as a whole: Second-dose intervals near 4 or 12 weeks were combined.

As for this clone: Its antigen is currently unknown.

Notes on the study in general: It was only a handful of AZD1222 recipients who were seropositive at baseline.

V lost 6 bases to trimming and J lost 2 bases, with 14 bases between them. The CDR3 sequence is 14 residues long. Per germline, CDR1 SGHTA and CDR2 FQGNSA. Sequencing was performed with immunoSEQ multiplex PCR; in TCRdb, only in-frame clones are kept and a portion is missing. In the table there are 150,000 to 180,000 clones, 90% of which are singletons. The input for sequencing was peripheral blood, taken on day 0 of AZD1222 vaccination. This sequence originates from an adult in good health. The gene calls are TRBV7-2 and TRBJ2-7; maybe TRBD2 (5 bases). The chain's CDR3 is CASSSGLAAYEQYF. The CDR3, as DNA: TGTGCCAGCAGTTCCGGACTCGCCGCCTACGAGCAGTACTTC.